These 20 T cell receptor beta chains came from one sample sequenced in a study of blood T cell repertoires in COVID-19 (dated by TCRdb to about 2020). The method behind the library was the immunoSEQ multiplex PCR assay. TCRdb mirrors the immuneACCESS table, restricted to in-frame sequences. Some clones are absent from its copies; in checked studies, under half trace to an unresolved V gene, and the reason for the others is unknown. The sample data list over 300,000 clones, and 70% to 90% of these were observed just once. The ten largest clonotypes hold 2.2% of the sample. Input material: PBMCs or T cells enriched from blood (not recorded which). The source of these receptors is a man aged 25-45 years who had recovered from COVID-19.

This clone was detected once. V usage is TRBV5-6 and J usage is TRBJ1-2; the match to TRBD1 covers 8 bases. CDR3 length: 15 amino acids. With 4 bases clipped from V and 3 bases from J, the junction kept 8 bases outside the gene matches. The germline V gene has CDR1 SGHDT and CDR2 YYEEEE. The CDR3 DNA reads TGTGCCAGCAGCGCGGACAGGGAGAGAGACTATGGCTACACCTTC. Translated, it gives CASSADRERDYGYTF.

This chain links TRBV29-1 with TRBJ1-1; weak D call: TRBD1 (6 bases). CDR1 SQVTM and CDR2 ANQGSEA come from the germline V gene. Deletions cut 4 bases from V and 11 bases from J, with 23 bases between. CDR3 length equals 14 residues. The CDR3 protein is CSVGFSGAVGDAFF. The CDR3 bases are TGCAGCGTTGGGTTTTCAGGGGCCGTGGGAGACGCTTTCTTT.

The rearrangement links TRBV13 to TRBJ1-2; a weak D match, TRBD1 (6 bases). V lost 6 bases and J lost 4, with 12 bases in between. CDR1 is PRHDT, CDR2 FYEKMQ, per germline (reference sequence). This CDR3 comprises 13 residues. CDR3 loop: CASRQGHSYGYTF. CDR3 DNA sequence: TGTGCCAGCAGACAGGGACACAGCTATGGCTACACCTTC.

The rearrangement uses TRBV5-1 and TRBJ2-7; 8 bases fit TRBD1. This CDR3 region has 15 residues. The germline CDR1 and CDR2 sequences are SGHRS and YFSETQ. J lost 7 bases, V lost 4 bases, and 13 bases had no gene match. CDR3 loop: CASSPGTGVDGEQYF. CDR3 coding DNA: TGCGCCAGCAGCCCAGGGACAGGAGTGGATGGGGAGCAGTACTTC. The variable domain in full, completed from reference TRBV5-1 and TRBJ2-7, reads KAGVTQTPRYLIKTRGQQVTLSCSPISGHRSVSWYQQTPGQGLQFLFEYFSETQRNKGNFPGRFSGRQFSNSRSEMNVSTLELGDSALYLCASSPGTGVDGEQYFGPGTRLTVT.

The CDR3 here is CASSPNQQGGISGANVLTF. The CDR3 DNA follows: TGTGCCAGCAGCCCCAATCAACAGGGGGGGATATCTGGGGCCAACGTCCTGACTTTC. The V and J genes are TRBV3-1 (or the pseudogene TRBV3-2) and TRBJ2-6; D perhaps matches TRBD1 (8 bases). This CDR3 spans 19 amino acids. Trimming removed 4 bases from V and 1 base from J, with 20 bases in between. Germline V gene lookup returns CDR1 LGHDT and CDR2 YNNKEL (reference sequence).

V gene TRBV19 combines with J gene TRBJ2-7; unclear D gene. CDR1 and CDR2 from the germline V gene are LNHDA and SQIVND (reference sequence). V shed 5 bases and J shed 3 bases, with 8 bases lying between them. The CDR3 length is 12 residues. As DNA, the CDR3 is TGTGCCAGTAGTGCCTATAACTACGAGCAGTACTTC. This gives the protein CASSAYNYEQYF.

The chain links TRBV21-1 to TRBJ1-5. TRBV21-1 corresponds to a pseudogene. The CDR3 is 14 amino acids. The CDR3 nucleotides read TGTGCCAGCAGCAAACCGTCTAGCAATCAGCCCCAGCATTTT. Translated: CASSKPSSNQPQHF.

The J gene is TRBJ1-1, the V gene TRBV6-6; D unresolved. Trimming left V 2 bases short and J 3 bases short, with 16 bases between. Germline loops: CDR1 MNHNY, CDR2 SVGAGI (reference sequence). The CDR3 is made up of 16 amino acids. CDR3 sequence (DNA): TGTGCCAGCAGTTACCGTGCGCTAGGCGGAGACACTGAAGCTTTCTTT. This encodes CASSYRALGGDTEAFF.

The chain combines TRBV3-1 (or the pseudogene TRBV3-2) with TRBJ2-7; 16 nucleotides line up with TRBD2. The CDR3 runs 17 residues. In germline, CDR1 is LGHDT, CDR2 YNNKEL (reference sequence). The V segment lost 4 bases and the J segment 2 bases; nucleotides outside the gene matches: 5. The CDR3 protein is CASSPGLAGGRPYEQYF. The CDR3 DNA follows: TGTGCCAGCAGCCCGGGACTAGCGGGGGGGCGTCCCTACGAGCAGTACTTC.

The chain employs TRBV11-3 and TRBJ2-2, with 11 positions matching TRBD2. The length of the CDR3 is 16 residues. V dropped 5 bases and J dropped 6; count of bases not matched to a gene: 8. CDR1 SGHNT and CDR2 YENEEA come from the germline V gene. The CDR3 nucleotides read TGTGCCAGCAGCAAGGGGGGGACTAGCGGAGCCGGGGAGCTGTTTTTT. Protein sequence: CASSKGGTSGAGELFF.

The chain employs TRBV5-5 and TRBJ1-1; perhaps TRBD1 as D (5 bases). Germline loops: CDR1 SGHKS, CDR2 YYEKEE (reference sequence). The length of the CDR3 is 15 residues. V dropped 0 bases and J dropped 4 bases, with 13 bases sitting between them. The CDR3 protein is CASSLAWQGSTEAFF. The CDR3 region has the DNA TGTGCCAGCAGCTTGGCCTGGCAGGGCAGCACTGAAGCTTTCTTT.

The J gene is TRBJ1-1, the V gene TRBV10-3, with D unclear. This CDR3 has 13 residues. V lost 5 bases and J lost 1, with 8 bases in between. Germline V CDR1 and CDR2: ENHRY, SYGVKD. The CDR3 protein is CAISSGPNTEAFF. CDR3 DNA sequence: TGTGCCATCAGTAGCGGGCCGAACACTGAAGCTTTCTTT.

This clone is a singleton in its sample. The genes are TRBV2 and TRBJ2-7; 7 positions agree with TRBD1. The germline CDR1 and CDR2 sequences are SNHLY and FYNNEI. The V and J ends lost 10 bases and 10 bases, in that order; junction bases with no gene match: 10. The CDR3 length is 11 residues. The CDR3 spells CATRGQILQYF. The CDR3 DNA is TGTGCCACTAGGGGGCAGATTCTACAGTACTTC.

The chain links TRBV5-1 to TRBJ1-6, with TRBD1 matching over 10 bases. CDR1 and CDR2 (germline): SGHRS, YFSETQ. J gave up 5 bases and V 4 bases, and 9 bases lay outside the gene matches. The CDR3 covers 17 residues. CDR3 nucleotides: TGCGCCAGCAGCCGGAAGACAGGGGGCATTGATAATTCACCCCTCCACTTT. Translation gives CASSRKTGGIDNSPLHF.

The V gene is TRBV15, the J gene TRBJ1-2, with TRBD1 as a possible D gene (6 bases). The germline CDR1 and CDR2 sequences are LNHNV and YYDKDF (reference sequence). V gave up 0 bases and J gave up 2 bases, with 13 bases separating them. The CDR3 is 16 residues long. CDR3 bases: TGTGCCACCAGCAGAGATACAGGGAAAGGCAACTATGGCTACACCTTC. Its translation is CATSRDTGKGNYGYTF.

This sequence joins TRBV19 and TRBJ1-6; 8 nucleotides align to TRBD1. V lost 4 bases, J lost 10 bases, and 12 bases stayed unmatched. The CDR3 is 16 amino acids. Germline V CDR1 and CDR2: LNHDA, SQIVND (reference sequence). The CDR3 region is CASSTPRTGSYSPLHF. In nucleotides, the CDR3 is TGTGCCAGTAGTACACCGCGGACAGGGAGCTACTCACCCCTCCACTTT.

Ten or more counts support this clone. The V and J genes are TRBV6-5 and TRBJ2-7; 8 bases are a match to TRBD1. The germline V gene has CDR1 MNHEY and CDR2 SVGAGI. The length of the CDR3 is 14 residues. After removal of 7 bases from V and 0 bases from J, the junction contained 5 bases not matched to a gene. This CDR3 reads CASKGQVLSYEQYF. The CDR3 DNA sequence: TGTGCCAGCAAGGGACAGGTCCTCTCCTACGAGCAGTACTTC.

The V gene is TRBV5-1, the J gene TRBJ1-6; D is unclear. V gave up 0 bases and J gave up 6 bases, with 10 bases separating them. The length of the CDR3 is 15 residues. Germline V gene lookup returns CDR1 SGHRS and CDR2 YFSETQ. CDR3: CASSLEQLVNSPLHF. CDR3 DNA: TGCGCCAGCAGCTTGGAACAGCTTGTTAATTCACCCCTCCACTTT.

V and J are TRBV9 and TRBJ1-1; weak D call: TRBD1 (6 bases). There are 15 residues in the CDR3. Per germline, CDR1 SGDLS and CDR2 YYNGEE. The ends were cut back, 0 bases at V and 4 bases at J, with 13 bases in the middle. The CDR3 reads CASSVGGRRGTEAFF. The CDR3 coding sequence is TGTGCCAGCAGCGTAGGGGGGCGCCGGGGCACTGAAGCTTTCTTT.

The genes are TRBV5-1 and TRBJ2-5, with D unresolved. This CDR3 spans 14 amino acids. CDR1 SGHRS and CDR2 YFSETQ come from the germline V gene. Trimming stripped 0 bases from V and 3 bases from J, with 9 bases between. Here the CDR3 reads CASSLAKREETQYF. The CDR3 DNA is TGCGCCAGCAGCTTGGCCAAGCGCGAAGAGACCCAGTACTTC.